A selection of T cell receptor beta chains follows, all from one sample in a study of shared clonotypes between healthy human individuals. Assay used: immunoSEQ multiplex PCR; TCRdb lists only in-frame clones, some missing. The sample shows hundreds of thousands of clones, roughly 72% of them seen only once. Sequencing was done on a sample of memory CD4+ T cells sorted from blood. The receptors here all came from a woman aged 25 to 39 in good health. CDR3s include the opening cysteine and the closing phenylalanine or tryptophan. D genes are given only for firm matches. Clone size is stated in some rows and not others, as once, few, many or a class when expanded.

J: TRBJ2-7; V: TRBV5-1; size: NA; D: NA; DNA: TGCGCCAGCTCAGGGGCCACCTCCTACGAGCAGTACTTC; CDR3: CASSGATSYEQYF
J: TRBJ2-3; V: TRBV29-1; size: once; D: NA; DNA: TGCAGCGTTGGAGCAGGCCGCACAGATACGCAGTATTTT; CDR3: CSVGAGRTDTQYF
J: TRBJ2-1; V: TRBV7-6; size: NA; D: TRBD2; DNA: TGTGCCAGCAGCTATCAATTGAGCGGGAGCAATGAGCAGTTCTTC; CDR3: CASSYQLSGSNEQFF
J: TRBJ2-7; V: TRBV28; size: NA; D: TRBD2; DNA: TGTGCCAGCAAAGGGACGGGGGGCTACGAGCAGTACTTC; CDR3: CASKGTGGYEQYF
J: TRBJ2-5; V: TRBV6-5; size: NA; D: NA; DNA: TGTGCCAGCAGTTACGGTTACGGACCCGGGGGAGAGACCCAGTACTTC; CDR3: CASSYGYGPGGETQYF
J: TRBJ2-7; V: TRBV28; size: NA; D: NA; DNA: TGTGCCAGCAGTTCTCCCCCCGGAAGAGGGTTCATCCACGAGCAGTACTTC; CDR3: CASSSPPGRGFIHEQYF
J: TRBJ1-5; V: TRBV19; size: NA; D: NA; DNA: TGTGCCAGTAGTGGATCTGTGGGGGATAGCAATCAGCCCCAGCATTTT; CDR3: CASSGSVGDSNQPQHF
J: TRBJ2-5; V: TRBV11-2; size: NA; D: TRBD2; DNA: TGTGCCAGCAGACACGTTAGGACTAGCGGGAGATCTGGAGAGACCCAGTACTTC; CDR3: CASRHVRTSGRSGETQYF
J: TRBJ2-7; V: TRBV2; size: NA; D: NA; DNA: TGTGCCAGCAGAGTGACAGGACTTTCCGAGCAGTACTTC; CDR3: CASRVTGLSEQYF
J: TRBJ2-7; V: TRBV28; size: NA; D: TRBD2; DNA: TGTGCCAGCGCCGGGACTAGCGGGGCTCGGTCCTTCTACGAGCAGTACTTC; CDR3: CASAGTSGARSFYEQYF
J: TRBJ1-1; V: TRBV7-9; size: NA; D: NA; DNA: TGTGCCAGCAGCCTGGAAGAGAGAACTGAAGCTTTCTTT; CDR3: CASSLEERTEAFF
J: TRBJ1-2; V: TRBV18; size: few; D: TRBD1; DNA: TGTGCCAGCTCACAAGCCGGACAGGGAATATATGGCTACACCTTC; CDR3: CASSQAGQGIYGYTF
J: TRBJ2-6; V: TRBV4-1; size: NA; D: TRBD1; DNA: TGCGCCAGCAGCCAAGAAGGAAGGGACAGGCCTCCCTCTGGGGCCAACGTCCTGACTTTC; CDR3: CASSQEGRDRPPSGANVLTF
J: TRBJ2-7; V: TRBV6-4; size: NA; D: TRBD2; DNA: TGTGCCAGCAGTCGGGACTTAGCGGGCTTATTCTCCTACGAGCAGTACTTC; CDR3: CASSRDLAGLFSYEQYF
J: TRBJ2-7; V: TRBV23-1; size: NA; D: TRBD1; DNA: TGCGCCAGCAGTCCCCCGAGACAGGGGAAGGCTGGGCAGTACTTC; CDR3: CASSPPRQGKAGQYF
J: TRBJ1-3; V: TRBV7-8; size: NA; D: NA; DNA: TGTGCCAGCAGCTTACGGCCCGCCCGGGGCCTGGCTGGAAACACCATATATTTT; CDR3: CASSLRPARGLAGNTIYF
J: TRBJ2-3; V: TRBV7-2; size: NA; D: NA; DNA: TGTGCCAGCAGCCCGCTCCTTGCGGGCTATAGCACAGATACGCAGTATTTT; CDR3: CASSPLLAGYSTDTQYF
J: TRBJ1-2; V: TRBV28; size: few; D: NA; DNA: TGTGCCAGCAGTCCGGTAACAGGCTACTATGGCTACACCTTC; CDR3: CASSPVTGYYGYTF
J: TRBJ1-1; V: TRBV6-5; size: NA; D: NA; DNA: TGTGCCAGCAGTTACTTTGCAGATAAAAACACTGAAGCTTTCTTT; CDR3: CASSYFADKNTEAFF
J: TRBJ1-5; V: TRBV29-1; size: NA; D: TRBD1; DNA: TGCAGCGTTGCGACAGGGGGGTCTCAGCCCCAGCATTTT; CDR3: CSVATGGSQPQHF
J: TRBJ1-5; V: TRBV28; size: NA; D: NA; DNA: TGTGCCAGCAGTCCCGGCCCCCTGGAGCGGCCCCAGCATTTT; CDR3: CASSPGPLERPQHF
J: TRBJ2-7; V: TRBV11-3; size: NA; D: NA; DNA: TGTGCCAGCAGCTTAGGATTTTCCGGTTCCTACGAGCAGTACTTC; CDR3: CASSLGFSGSYEQYF
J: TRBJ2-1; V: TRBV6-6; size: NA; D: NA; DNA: TGTGCCAGCAGTCGGGCGGGCGACTACAATGAGCAGTTCTTC; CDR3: CASSRAGDYNEQFF
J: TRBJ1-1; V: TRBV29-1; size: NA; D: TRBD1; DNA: TGCAGCGTTACCCGGGACAGGGCTCTGAACACTGAAGCTTTCTTT; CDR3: CSVTRDRALNTEAFF